This T cell receptor (beta chain) was sequenced for a study of beta chain features in type 1 diabetes. Since all of the isolated RNA was reverse transcribed, expressed TCRB transcripts were what got sequenced. About 3.6 million reads were obtained on average from naive, central memory and regulatory T cell samples. Generated by immunoSEQ multiplex PCR, the TCRdb table keeps only in-frame clones and is missing some. The repertoire consists of about 620,000 clones, with roughly a sixth occurring once and the leading ten covering around 0.1%. The CDR3 spans 16 residues. Germline V gene sequence: CDR1 LNHDA, CDR2 SQIVND (reference sequence). V was cut by 0 bases and J by 5 bases, with 16 bases left in between.

The TCR originated in a man aged 18 to 30 in good health. The chain recombines TRBV19 with TRBJ1-2; D gene uncertain. The sample consisted of naive CD4+ T cells from blood. The CDR3 protein is CASSIDRLRNPYGYTF. DNA for the CDR3: TGTGCCAGTAGTATAGATCGTCTCCGTAACCCTTATGGCTACACCTTC.